The clone carrying this T cell receptor (beta chain) was observed a few times. The entry originates in a study of cytomegalovirus exposure and HLA in healthy donors. Sequencing was performed with immunoSEQ multiplex PCR; in TCRdb, only in-frame clones are kept and a portion is missing. The table lists about 110,000 clones, approximately 96% of them singletons, with 0.65% to 0.7% in the top ten. V lost 3 bases and J lost 2, with 3 bases in between. The germline CDR1 and CDR2 sequences are SGHRS and YFSETQ. The CDR3 contains 12 residues. The donors were part of the approximately 120-subject validation cohort, which stood apart from the approximately 670-subject first cohort.

The TCR originated in a woman under 30 in good health and CMV-seronegative. The sample taken for sequencing was PBMCs. The V gene is TRBV5-1, the J gene TRBJ2-1; D gene unclear. The CDR3 region is CASSSAYNEQFF. For the CDR3, the DNA is TGCGCCAGCAGCTCGGCCTACAATGAGCAGTTCTTC. Drawing the rest from reference TRBV5-1 and TRBJ2-1, the complete variable domain is KAGVTQTPRYLIKTRGQQVTLSCSPISGHRSVSWYQQTPGQGLQFLFEYFSETQRNKGNFPGRFSGRQFSNSRSEMNVSTLELGDSALYLCASSSAYNEQFFGPGTRLTVL.